This T cell receptor (beta chain) came from a study of beta chain features in type 1 diabetes. Expressed TCRB transcripts were sequenced after all isolated RNA was converted to cDNA. Measured with immunoSEQ multiplex PCR; TCRdb has only the in-frame clones, and not every one. The top ten hold less than 0.65% of the sample, which has about 370,000 clones, 8.5% to 10% seen once. This CDR3 comprises 14 residues. Germline V CDR1 and CDR2: MDHEN, SYDVKM. J was trimmed by 3 bases and V by 7 bases; bases with no gene match: 8. This clone was seen a single time. The antigen remains unidentified. Study conclusions and caveats: In comparison with healthy donors, patients had naive, central memory and Treg TCRB repertoires that appeared more similar. There were fewer insertions and more deletions at the VDJ junctions of type 1 diabetes patients. When Type 1 diabetes patients were examined, their TCRB CDR3s proved moderately but significantly shorter in all four CD4+ subsets.

This TCR was recovered from a man aged 25-40 years with type 1 diabetes. Sequencing was done on a sample of central memory CD4+ T cells from blood. The gene calls are TRBV28 and TRBJ2-7; 8 bases agree with TRBD1. The CDR3 sequence: CASTRAGGIYEQYF. The CDR3 DNA is TGTGCCAGCACTCGGGCAGGGGGCATCTACGAGCAGTACTTC.